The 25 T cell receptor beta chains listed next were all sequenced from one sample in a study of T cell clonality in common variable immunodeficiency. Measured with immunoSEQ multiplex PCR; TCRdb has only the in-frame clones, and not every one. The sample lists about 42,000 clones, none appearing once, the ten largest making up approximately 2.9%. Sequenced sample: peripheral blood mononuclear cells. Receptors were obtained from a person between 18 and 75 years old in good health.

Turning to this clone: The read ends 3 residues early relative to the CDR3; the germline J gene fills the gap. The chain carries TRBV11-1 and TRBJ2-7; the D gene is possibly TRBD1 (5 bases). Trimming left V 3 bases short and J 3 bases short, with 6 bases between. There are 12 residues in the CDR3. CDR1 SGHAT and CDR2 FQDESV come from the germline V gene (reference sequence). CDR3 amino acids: CASSFDSYEQYF. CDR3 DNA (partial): TGTGCCAGCAGCTTCGACAGCTACGAG.

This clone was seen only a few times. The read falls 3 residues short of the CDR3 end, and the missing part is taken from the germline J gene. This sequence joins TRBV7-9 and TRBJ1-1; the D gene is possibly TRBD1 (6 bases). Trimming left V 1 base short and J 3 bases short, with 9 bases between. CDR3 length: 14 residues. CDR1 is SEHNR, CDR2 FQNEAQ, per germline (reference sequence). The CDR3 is CASSLDRVYTEAFF. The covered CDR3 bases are TGTGCCAGCAGCTTAGACAGGGTGTACACTGAA.

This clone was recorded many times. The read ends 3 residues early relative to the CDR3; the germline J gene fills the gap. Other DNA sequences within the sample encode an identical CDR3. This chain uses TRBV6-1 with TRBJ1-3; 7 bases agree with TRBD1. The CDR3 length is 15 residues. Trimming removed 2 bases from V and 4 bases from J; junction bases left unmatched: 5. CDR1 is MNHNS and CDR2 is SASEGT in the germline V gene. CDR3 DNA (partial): TGTGCCAGCAGTGAATTGGGGACAGCGGGAAACACC. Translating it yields CASSELGTAGNT. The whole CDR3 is CASSELGTAGNTIYF.

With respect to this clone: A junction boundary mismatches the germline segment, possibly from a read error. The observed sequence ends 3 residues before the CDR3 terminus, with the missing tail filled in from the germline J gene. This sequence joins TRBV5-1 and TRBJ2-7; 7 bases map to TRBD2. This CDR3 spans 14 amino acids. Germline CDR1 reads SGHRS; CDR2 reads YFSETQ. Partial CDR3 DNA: TGCGCCAGCAGGTTGGGGAGGGGTCTTTACGAG. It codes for CASRLGRGLYE. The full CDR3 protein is CASRLGRGLYEQYF.

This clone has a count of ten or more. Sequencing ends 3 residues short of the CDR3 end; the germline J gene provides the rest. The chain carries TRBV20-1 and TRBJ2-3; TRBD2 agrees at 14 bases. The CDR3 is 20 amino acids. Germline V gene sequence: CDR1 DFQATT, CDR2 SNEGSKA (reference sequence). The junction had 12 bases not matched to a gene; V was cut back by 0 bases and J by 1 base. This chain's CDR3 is CSARDPRAGLAGERTDTQYF. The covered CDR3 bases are TGCAGTGCTAGAGACCCAAGGGCGGGACTAGCGGGGGAACGCACAGATACG.

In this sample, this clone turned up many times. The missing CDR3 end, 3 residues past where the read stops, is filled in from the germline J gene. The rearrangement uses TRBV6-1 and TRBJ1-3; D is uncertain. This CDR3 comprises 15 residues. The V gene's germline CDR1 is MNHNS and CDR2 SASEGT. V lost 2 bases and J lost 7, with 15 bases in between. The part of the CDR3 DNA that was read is TGTGCCAGCAGTGAATGGGCAGGTGCAAGGAACACC. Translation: CASSEWAGARNT. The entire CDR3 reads CASSEWAGARNTIYF.

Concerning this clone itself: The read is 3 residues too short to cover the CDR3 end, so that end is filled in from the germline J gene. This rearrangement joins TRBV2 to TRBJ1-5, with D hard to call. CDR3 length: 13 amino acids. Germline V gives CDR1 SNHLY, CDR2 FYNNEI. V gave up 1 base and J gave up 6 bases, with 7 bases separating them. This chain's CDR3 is CASSEEQFQPQHF. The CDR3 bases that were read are TGTGCCAGCAGTGAAGAACAGTTTCAGCCC.

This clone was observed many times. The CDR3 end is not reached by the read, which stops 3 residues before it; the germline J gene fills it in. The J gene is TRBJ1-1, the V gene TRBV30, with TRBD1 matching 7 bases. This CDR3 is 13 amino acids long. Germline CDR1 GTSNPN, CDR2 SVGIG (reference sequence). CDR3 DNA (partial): TGTGCCTGGACCTTCCAAGACAGGGAGTCA. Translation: CAWTFQDRES. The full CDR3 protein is CAWTFQDRESAFF.

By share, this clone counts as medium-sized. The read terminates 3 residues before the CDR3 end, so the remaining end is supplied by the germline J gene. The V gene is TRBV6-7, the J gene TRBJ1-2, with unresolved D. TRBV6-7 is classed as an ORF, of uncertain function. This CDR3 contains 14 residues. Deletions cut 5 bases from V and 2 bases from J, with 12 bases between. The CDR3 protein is CASSESRKNYGYTF. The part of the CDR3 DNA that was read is TGTGCCAGCAGTGAGAGCAGGAAGAACTATGGC.

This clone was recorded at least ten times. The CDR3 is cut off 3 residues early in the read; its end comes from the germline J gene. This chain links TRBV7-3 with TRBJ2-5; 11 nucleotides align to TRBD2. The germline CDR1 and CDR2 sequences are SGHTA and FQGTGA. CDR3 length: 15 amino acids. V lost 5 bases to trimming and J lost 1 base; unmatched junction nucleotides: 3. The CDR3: CASSLSGGVQETQYF. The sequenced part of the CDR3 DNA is TGTGCCAGCAGCCTTAGCGGGGGGGTCCAAGAGACC. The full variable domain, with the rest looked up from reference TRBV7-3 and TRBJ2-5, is GAGVSQTPSNKVTEKGKYVELRCDPISGHTALYWYRQSLGQGPEFLIYFQGTGAADDSGLPNDRFFAVRPEGSVSTLKIQRTERGDSAVYLCASSLSGGVQETQYFGPGTRLLVL.

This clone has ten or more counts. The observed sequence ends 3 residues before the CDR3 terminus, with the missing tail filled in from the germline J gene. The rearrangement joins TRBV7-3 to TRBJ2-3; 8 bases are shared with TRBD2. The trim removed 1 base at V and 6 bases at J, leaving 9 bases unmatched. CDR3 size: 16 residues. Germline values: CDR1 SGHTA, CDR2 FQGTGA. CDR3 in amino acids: CASSLIRGGRTDTQYF. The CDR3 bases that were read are TGTGCCAGCAGCTTAATACGGGGGGGCCGGACGGATACG.

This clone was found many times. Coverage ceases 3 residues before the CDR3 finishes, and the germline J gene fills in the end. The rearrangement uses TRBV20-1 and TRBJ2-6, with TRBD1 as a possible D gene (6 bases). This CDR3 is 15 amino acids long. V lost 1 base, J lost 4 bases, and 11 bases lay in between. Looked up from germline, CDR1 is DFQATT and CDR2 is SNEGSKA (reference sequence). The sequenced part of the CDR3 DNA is TGCAGTGCTAGAGTTCGGGACATCGGGGCCAACGTC. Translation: CSARVRDIGANV. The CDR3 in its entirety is CSARVRDIGANVLTF.

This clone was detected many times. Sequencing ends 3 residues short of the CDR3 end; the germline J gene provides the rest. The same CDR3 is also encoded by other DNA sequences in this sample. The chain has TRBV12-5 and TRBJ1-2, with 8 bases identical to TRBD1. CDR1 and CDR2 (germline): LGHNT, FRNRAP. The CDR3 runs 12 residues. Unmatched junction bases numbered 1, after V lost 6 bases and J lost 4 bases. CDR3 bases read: TGTGCTAGTGGCACAGGGGGCTATGGC. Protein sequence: CASGTGGYG. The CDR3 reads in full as CASGTGGYGYTF.

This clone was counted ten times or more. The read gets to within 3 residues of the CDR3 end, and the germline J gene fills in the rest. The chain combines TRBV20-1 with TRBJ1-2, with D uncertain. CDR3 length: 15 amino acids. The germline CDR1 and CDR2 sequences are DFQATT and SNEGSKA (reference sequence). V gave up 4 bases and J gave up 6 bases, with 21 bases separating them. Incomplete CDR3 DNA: TGCAGTGCTACCCCACCTACGGGGTCGGATCATGGC. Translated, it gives CSATPPTGSDHG. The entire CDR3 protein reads CSATPPTGSDHGYTF.

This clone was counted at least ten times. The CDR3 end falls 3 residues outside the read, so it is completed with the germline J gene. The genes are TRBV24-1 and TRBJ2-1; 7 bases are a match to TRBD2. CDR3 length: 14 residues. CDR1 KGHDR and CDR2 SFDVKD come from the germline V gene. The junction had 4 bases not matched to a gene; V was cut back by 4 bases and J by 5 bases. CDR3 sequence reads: CATSETGGHNEQFF. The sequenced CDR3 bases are TGTGCCACCAGTGAAACGGGGGGTCACAATGAG.

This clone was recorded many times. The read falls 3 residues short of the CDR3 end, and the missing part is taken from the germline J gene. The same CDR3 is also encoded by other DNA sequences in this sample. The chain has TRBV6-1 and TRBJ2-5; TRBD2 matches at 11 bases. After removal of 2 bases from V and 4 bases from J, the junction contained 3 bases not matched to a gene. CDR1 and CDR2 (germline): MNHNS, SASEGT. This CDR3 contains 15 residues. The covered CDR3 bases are TGTGCCAGCAGTGAATTAGCGGGGGGGCCAGAGACC. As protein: CASSELAGGPET. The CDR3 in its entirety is CASSELAGGPETQYF.

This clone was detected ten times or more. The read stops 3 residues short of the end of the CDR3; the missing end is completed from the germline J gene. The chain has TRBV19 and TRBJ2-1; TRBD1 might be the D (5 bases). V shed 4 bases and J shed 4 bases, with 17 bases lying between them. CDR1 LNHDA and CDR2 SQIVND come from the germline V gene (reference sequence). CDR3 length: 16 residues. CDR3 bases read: TGTGCCAGTAGTACCGACCCTGTAAGGACATACAATGAG. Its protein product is CASSTDPVRTYNE. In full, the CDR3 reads CASSTDPVRTYNEQFF.

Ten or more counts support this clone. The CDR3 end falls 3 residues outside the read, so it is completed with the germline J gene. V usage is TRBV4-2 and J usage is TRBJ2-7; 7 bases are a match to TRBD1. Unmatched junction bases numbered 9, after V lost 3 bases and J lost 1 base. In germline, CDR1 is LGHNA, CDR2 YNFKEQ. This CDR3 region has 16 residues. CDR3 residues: CASSHGTGTASYEQYF. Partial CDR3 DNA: TGTGCCAGCAGCCATGGGACCGGGACAGCTTCCTACGAG.

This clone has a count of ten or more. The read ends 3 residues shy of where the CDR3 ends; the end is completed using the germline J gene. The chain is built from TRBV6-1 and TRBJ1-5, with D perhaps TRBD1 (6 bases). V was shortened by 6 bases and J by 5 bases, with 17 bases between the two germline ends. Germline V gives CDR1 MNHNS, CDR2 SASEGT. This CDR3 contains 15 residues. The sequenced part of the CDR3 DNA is TGTGCCAGCAGAGAAACAGGGTCTACCGATCAGCCC. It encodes CASRETGSTDQP. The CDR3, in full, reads CASRETGSTDQPQHF.

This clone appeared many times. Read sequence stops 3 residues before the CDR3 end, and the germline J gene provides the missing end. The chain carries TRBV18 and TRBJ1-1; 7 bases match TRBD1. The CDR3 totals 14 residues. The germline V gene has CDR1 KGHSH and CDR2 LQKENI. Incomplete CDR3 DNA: TGTGCCAGCTCTCAATCCCCGGGACAGCTAGGT. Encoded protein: CASSQSPGQLG. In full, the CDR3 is CASSQSPGQLGAFF.

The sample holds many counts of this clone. CDR3 DNA (partial): TGTGCCAGCAGTGAGGGGCGTCTCAATCAGCCC. Encoded protein: CASSEGRLNQP. The full CDR3 protein reads CASSEGRLNQPQHF. This chain uses TRBV6-1 with TRBJ1-5; TRBD1 is a possible D gene (5 bases). The CDR3 extends 3 residues past the end of the read, so its final part is completed from the germline J gene. Trimming took 3 bases from V and 3 from J, leaving 9 bases between them. In germline, CDR1 is MNHNS, CDR2 SASEGT. This CDR3 has 14 amino acids.

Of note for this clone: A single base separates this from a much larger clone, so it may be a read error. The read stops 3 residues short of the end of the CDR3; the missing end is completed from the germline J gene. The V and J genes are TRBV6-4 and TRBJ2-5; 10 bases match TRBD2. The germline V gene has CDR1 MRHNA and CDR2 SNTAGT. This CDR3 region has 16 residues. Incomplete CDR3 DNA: TGTGCCAGCAGTGACGGGGTAGCGGGGGGCACAGATACC. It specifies CASSDGVAGGTDT. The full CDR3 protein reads CASSDGVAGGTDTQYF.

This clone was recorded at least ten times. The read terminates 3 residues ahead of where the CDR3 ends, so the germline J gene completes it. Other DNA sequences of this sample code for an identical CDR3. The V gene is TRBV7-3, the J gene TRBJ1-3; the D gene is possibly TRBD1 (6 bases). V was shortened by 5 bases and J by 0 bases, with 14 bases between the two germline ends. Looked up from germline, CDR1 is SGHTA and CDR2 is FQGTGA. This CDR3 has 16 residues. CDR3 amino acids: CASSPTGFISGNTIYF. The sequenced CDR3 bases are TGTGCCAGCAGCCCCACAGGGTTTATCTCTGGAAACACC.

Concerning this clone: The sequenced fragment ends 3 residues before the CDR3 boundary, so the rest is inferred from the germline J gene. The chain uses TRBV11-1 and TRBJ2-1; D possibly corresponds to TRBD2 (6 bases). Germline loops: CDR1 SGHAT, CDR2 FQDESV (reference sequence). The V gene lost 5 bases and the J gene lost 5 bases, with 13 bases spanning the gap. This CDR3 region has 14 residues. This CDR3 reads CASSPQTGDNEQFF. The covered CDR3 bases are TGTGCCAGCAGCCCCCAAACGGGGGACAATGAG.

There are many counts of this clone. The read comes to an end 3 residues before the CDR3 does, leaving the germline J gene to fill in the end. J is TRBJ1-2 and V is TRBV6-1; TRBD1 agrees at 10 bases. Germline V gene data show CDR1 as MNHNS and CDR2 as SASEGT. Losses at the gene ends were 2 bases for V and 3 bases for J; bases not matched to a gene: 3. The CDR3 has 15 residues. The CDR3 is CASSERDRGHYGYTF. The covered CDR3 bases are TGTGCCAGCAGTGAAAGAGACAGGGGGCACTATGGC.